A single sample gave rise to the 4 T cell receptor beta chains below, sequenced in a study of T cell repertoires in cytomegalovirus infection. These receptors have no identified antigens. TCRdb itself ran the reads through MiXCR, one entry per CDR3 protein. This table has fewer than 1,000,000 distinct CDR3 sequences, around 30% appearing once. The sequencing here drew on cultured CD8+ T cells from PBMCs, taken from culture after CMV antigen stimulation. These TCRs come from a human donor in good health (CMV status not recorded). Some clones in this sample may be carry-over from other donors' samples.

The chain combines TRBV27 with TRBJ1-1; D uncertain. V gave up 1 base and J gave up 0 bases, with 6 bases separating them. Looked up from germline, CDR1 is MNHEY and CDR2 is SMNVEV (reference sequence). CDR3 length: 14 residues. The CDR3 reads CASSLFGMNTEAFF. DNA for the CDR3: TGTGCCAGCAGTTTATTTGGGATGAACACTGAAGCTTTCTTT.

CDR3 coding DNA: TGTGCCAGCAGTGCCCCAGGGTCGGGACGGGAGCTGTTTTTT. It translates to CASSAPGSGRELFF. This chain uses TRBV27 with TRBJ2-2; D possibly uses TRBD1 or TRBD2 (5 bases each). This CDR3 has 14 amino acids. The V gene's germline CDR1 is MNHEY and CDR2 SMNVEV (reference sequence). With 5 bases removed from V and 9 bases from J, the gap between germline ends came to 16 bases.

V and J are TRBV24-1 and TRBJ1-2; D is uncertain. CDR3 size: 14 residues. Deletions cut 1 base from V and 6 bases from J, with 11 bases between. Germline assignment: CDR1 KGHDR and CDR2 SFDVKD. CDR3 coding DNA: TGTGCCACCAGTGATTTTTCCCTTCGAGATGGCTACACCTTC. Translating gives CATSDFSLRDGYTF.

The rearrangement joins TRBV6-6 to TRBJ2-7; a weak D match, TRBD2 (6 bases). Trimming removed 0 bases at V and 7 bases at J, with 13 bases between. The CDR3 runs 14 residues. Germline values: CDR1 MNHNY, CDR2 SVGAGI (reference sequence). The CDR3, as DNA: TGTGCCAGCAGTTACTCGGACGCCGGAGGGGAGCAGTACTTC. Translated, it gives CASSYSDAGGEQYF.